These 20 T cell receptor beta chains originate from one sample sequenced in a study of blood T cell repertoires in COVID-19. TCRdb's table, derived via immunoSEQ multiplex PCR, lists solely in-frame clones and lacks some. The profile shows about 370,000 clones, approximately 90% of them singletons. The sample was PBMCs or T cells enriched from blood (not recorded which). The receptor set was obtained from a woman aged 35 to 49 who had been exposed to COVID-19.

This sequence joins TRBV7-8 and TRBJ1-3; D uncertain. The CDR3 runs 14 residues. The V end lost 1 base, the J end lost 2 bases, and 6 bases lay between the germline ends. Germline V CDR1 and CDR2: SGHVS, FQNEAQ. The CDR3 is CASSLVSPGNTIYF. The CDR3 nucleotides read TGTGCCAGCAGCTTAGTGAGCCCTGGAAACACCATATATTTT. The entire variable domain, with the rest obtained from reference TRBV7-8 and TRBJ1-3, is as follows: GAGVSQSPRYKVAKRGQDVALRCDPISGHVSLFWYQQALGQGPEFLTYFQNEAQLDKSGLPSDRFFAERPEGSVSTLKIQRTQQEDSAVYLCASSLVSPGNTIYFGEGSWLTVV.

The rearrangement links TRBV9 to TRBJ1-4, with 7 positions matching TRBD1. The CDR3 runs 14 residues. Per the germline V gene, CDR1 is SGDLS and CDR2 is YYNGEE. V dropped 2 bases and J dropped 6; count of bases not matched to a gene: 4. The CDR3, as DNA: TGTGCCAGCAGCGTTTACAGGGGAGATGAAAAACTGTTTTTT. Its protein is CASSVYRGDEKLFF. Combining the CDR3 with reference TRBV9 and TRBJ1-4 gives the whole variable domain DSGVTQTPKHLITATGQRVTLRCSPRSGDLSVYWYQQSLDQGLQFLIQYYNGEERAKGNILERFSAQQFPDLHSELNLSSLELGDSALYFCASSVYRGDEKLFFGSGTQLSVL.

This CDR3 reads CASSRKGQGMGETQYF. CDR3 in DNA: TGTGCCAGCAGCCGGAAGGGACAGGGGATGGGGGAGACCCAGTACTTC. The V gene is TRBV5-4, the J gene TRBJ2-5, with TRBD1 matching 10 bases. The germline V gene encodes CDR1 SGHNT and CDR2 YYREEE (reference sequence). CDR3 length equals 16 residues. V shed 4 bases and J 5 bases; nucleotides not matched to a gene: 11. Supplemented by reference TRBV5-4 and TRBJ2-5, the full variable domain reads ETGVTQSPTHLIKTRGQQVTLRCSSQSGHNTVSWYQQALGQGPQFIFQYYREEENGRGNFPPRFSGLQFPNYSSELNVNALELDDSALYLCASSRKGQGMGETQYFGPGTRLLVL.

J is TRBJ2-7 and V is TRBV5-1; 7 positions agree with TRBD2. J was trimmed by 4 bases and V by 0 bases; bases with no gene match: 16. The length of the CDR3 is 18 residues. From germline, CDR1 is SGHRS and CDR2 YFSETQ. CDR3 in amino acids: CASSLATRAGVGGYEQYF. The CDR3 bases are TGCGCCAGCAGCTTGGCCACTCGGGCGGGAGTTGGGGGTTACGAGCAGTACTTC. The full variable domain, rest sourced from reference TRBV5-1 and TRBJ2-7, is KAGVTQTPRYLIKTRGQQVTLSCSPISGHRSVSWYQQTPGQGLQFLFEYFSETQRNKGNFPGRFSGRQFSNSRSEMNVSTLELGDSALYLCASSLATRAGVGGYEQYFGPGTRLTVT.

This clone was detected once. J is TRBJ2-2 and V is TRBV5-1; TRBD2 agrees at 7 bases. With 5 bases clipped from V and 2 bases from J, the junction kept 3 bases outside the gene matches. This CDR3 comprises 14 residues. Germline V lookup: CDR1 SGHRS, CDR2 YFSETQ. CDR3: CASRLATNTGELFF. As DNA, the CDR3 is TGCGCCAGCAGACTAGCGACAAACACCGGGGAGCTGTTTTTT.

This clone was counted a few times. This chain uses TRBV7-2 with TRBJ2-7, with D perhaps TRBD2 (6 bases). The length of the CDR3 is 13 residues. V was trimmed by 0 bases and J by 6 bases, leaving 9 bases between them. Germline CDR1 SGHTA, CDR2 FQGNSA. DNA for the CDR3: TGTGCCAGCAGCTTAGCGCGTAGCGGCGAGCAGTACTTC. Protein sequence: CASSLARSGEQYF.

V and J are TRBV2 and TRBJ2-1; unclear D gene. This CDR3 is 13 amino acids long. Trimming pared 6 bases from V and 1 base from J, leaving 7 bases between. Germline V gives CDR1 SNHLY, CDR2 FYNNEI. CDR3 loop: CASSSDSYNEQFF. The DNA of the CDR3 is TGTGCCAGCAGCAGTGATTCCTACAATGAGCAGTTCTTC.

The chain uses TRBV7-2 and TRBJ2-5; no reliable D call. V was clipped by 0 bases and J by 12 bases, with 14 bases between them. Germline V gives CDR1 SGHTA, CDR2 FQGNSA. This CDR3 is built from 13 residues. CDR3 in DNA: TGTGCCAGCAGCTTAGCGGTAACCTACCTCGAGTACTTC. Protein sequence: CASSLAVTYLEYF.

The gene calls are TRBV9 and TRBJ1-3, with D unclear. The CDR3 consists of 14 residues. Germline lookup yields CDR1 SGDLS and CDR2 YYNGEE. Trimming cost V 0 bases and J 4 bases, with 8 bases left between them. CDR3 amino acids: CASSVGALGNTIYF. In DNA, the CDR3 is TGTGCCAGCAGCGTAGGGGCACTCGGAAACACCATATATTTT. The full variable domain, with the rest looked up from reference TRBV9 and TRBJ1-3, is DSGVTQTPKHLITATGQRVTLRCSPRSGDLSVYWYQQSLDQGLQFLIQYYNGEERAKGNILERFSAQQFPDLHSELNLSSLELGDSALYFCASSVGALGNTIYFGEGSWLTVV.

The V gene is TRBV12-5, the J gene TRBJ2-5; no clear D. From germline, CDR1 is LGHNT and CDR2 FRNRAP. The V end was cut by 2 bases, the J end by 1 base, with 17 bases between. The CDR3 runs 17 residues. CDR3 region: CASGLPSWQRLQETQYF. As DNA, the CDR3 is TGTGCTAGTGGTTTGCCTAGTTGGCAGCGACTCCAAGAGACCCAGTACTTC.

The chain recombines TRBV24-1 with TRBJ2-2; D might be TRBD1 (5 bases). Trimming cost V 4 bases and J 8 bases, with 10 bases left between them. CDR3 size: 13 residues. Per the germline V gene, CDR1 is KGHDR and CDR2 is SFDVKD. The CDR3 loop is CATSEPGQGELFF. CDR3 nucleotide sequence: TGTGCCACCAGTGAGCCCGGACAAGGGGAGCTGTTTTTT.

The rearrangement uses TRBV30 and TRBJ2-1, with no clear D. Germline values: CDR1 GTSNPN, CDR2 SVGIG (reference sequence). The CDR3 length is 12 residues. Trimming took 1 base from V and 2 from J, leaving 3 bases between them. The DNA for the CDR3 is TGTGCCTGGAGTGGGCCCTACAATGAGCAGTTCTTC. Residues: CAWSGPYNEQFF.

This chain uses TRBV27 with TRBJ2-2; 10 bases are a match to TRBD1. The CDR3 is 16 amino acids. Germline assignment: CDR1 MNHEY and CDR2 SMNVEV (reference sequence). After removal of 2 bases from V and 4 bases from J, the junction contained 4 bases not matched to a gene. CDR3 nucleotides: TGTGCCAGCAGTTTAGTCGGGACAGGGGTCACCGGGGAGCTGTTTTTT. Its translation: CASSLVGTGVTGELFF.

This chain joins TRBV10-1 and TRBJ2-5; 10 bases agree with TRBD2. This CDR3 has 16 amino acids. J lost 7 bases, V lost 2 bases, and 10 bases had no gene match. CDR1 is WNHNN and CDR2 is SYGVQD in the germline V gene (reference sequence). CDR3 sequence (DNA): TGCGCCAGCAGTGAGGGGGCTAGCGGGGGTATGTGGACCCAGTACTTC. It translates to CASSEGASGGMWTQYF.

In regard to this clone: Distinct nucleotide sequences in the sample also encode this CDR3. This chain connects TRBV5-1 to TRBJ1-1; perhaps TRBD1 as D (6 bases). There are 13 residues in the CDR3. Germline V gives CDR1 SGHRS, CDR2 YFSETQ. Trimming stripped 1 base from V and 7 bases from J, with 11 bases between. The CDR3 loop reads CASSLIQGGEAFF. The CDR3 DNA follows: TGCGCCAGCAGCTTGATACAGGGTGGTGAAGCTTTCTTT. Variable domain in full (rest from reference TRBV5-1 and TRBJ1-1): KAGVTQTPRYLIKTRGQQVTLSCSPISGHRSVSWYQQTPGQGLQFLFEYFSETQRNKGNFPGRFSGRQFSNSRSEMNVSTLELGDSALYLCASSLIQGGEAFFGQGTRLTVV.

The V and J genes are TRBV3-1 (or the pseudogene TRBV3-2) and TRBJ1-1; no clear D. Germline CDR1 and CDR2: LGHDT and YNNKEL (reference sequence). The CDR3 spans 15 residues. Trimming took off 4 bases at V and 4 bases at J, with 16 bases between the two ends. The CDR3 DNA follows: TGTGCCAGCAGCCCGCTGCTTACTTCGGGCACTGAAGCTTTCTTT. It encodes CASSPLLTSGTEAFF.

The chain carries TRBV5-1 and TRBJ2-5, with 8 bases identical to TRBD2. Unmatched junction bases numbered 3, after V lost 2 bases and J lost 0 bases. Per the germline V gene, CDR1 is SGHRS and CDR2 is YFSETQ. The CDR3 covers 15 residues. Here the CDR3 DNA reads TGCGCCAGCAGCTTCAAGGGACTAGACCAAGAGACCCAGTACTTC. Encoded protein: CASSFKGLDQETQYF.

CDR3 sequence reads: CASSLEGAGGAKNIQYF. CDR3 in DNA: TGTGCCAGCAGCTTAGAGGGGGCGGGAGGGGCCAAAAACATTCAGTACTTC. The genes are TRBV7-2 and TRBJ2-4; 9 bases map to TRBD2. With 1 base clipped from V and 1 base from J, the junction kept 5 bases outside the gene matches. Germline V gene lookup returns CDR1 SGHTA and CDR2 FQGNSA. The CDR3 covers 17 residues.

This sequence joins TRBV11-2 and TRBJ2-7; D may be TRBD2 (5 bases). Trimming removed 5 bases from V and 4 bases from J, with 18 bases in between. Germline V CDR1 and CDR2: SGHAT, FQNNGV. The CDR3 is 15 amino acids. The CDR3 sequence: CASSPRPGKEYEQYF. The CDR3, as DNA: TGTGCCAGCAGCCCACGACCGGGAAAGGAGTACGAGCAGTACTTC.

V is TRBV4-2 and J is TRBJ1-2; TRBD1 might be the D (6 bases). The CDR3 is made up of 14 amino acids. Trimming stripped 6 bases from V and 2 bases from J, with 13 bases between. Looked up from germline, CDR1 is LGHNA and CDR2 is YNFKEQ. For the CDR3, the DNA is TGTGCCAGCAGTACCGGAGGACAGAACTATGGCTACACCTTC. Its protein product is CASSTGGQNYGYTF.